The 8 T cell receptor beta chains below were found in one sample sequenced in a study of blood T cells in healthy people across ages. Together with a sample-barcoded 5' primer, a J-beta primer mix was included in a second PCR lasting about 7 to 11 cycles. TCRdb re-derived calls from the 5' RACE reads in MiXCR, one entry per CDR3 protein. Of 650,000 to 1,000,000 distinct CDR3 sequences listed, around 34% are singletons. The sequencing sample was made of blood. These receptor sequences come from a man younger than 35 in good health.

The chain carries TRBV7-2 and TRBJ1-2; D unclear. V was trimmed by 6 bases and J by 6 bases, leaving 20 bases between them. The CDR3 runs to 15 residues. The germline CDR1 and CDR2 sequences are SGHTA and FQGNSA. In DNA, the CDR3 is TGTGCCAGCAGGACTATTGTCTCAGTAGGCCATGGCTACACCTTC. As protein: CASRTIVSVGHGYTF.

This clonotype was recorded a few times. The rearrangement joins TRBV7-9 to TRBJ2-3; D uncertain. The CDR3 consists of 15 residues. Trimming removed 2 bases at V and 1 base at J, with 10 bases between. Germline CDR1 reads SEHNR; CDR2 reads FQNEAQ (reference sequence). The CDR3 region is CASSLTALGTDTQYF. The DNA for the CDR3 is TGTGCCAGCAGCTTAACAGCCCTGGGCACAGATACGCAGTATTTT.

This clonotype was observed many times. The CDR3 DNA reads TGTGCCACCGGACAGAACTCCTACGAGCAGTACTTC. Residues: CATGQNSYEQYF. J is TRBJ2-7 and V is TRBV10-3; a possible D gene is TRBD1 (6 bases). Trimming left V 10 bases short and J 0 bases short, with 10 bases between. Germline values: CDR1 ENHRY, CDR2 SYGVKD. This CDR3 has 12 amino acids.

Notes on this clonotype: This clone may be a read error of a much larger clone one base away. The chain carries TRBV27 and TRBJ2-7; a possible D gene is TRBD1 (5 bases). The CDR3 has 12 residues. The V gene lost 5 bases and the J gene lost 8 bases, with 13 bases spanning the gap. Germline values: CDR1 MNHEY, CDR2 SMNVEV (reference sequence). For the CDR3, the DNA is TGTGCCAGCAGTCCTCGGGCAGGGAAGCAGTACTTC. Residues: CASSPRAGKQYF.

With regard to this clonotype: The conserved final phenylalanine or tryptophan is absent from the CDR3, which likely points to a read error. The chain couples TRBV10-3 to TRBJ2-7, with 9 bases aligning to TRBD1. V gave up 6 bases and J gave up 0 bases; unmatched junction bases: 6. Germline assignment: CDR1 ENHRY and CDR2 SYGVKD. The CDR3 contains 15 residues. The CDR3 nucleotides read TGTGCCATCAGCCCCGGACAGGGGAGCTCCTACGAGCAGTACTTA. This sequence encodes CAISPGQGSSYEQYL.

Worth noting for this clonotype: Germline is not matched at one junction end, which may reflect a read error. The chain employs TRBV20-1 and TRBJ2-7, with TRBD1 identical over 9 bases. Germline lookup yields CDR1 DFQATT and CDR2 SNEGSKA (reference sequence). The CDR3 loop spans 14 amino acids. CDR3 nucleotides: TGCAGTGCTGAACCCGGGACAGGGATGTACGAGCGGTACTTC. Its protein is CSAEPGTGMYERYF.

This clonotype was observed many times. Here the CDR3 DNA reads TGTGCCAGCAGTCCCGGGACAGGGATGATTAATGAGCAGTACTTC. Translated, it gives CASSPGTGMINEQYF. V gene TRBV7-2 combines with J gene TRBJ2-7, with 9 bases fitting TRBD1. The CDR3 runs to 15 residues. The J segment lost 7 bases and the V segment lost 6 bases, leaving 13 bases of the junction unmatched. Germline V gene lookup returns CDR1 SGHTA and CDR2 FQGNSA.

The V gene is TRBV4-2, the J gene TRBJ1-2, with 11 bases lining up with TRBD1. V shed 4 bases and J 9 bases; nucleotides not matched to a gene: 10. CDR3 length equals 15 residues. From germline, CDR1 is LGHNA and CDR2 YNFKEQ. The CDR3 spells CASSRGTGGQWSYTF. CDR3 coding DNA: TGTGCCAGCAGCCGGGGGACAGGGGGGCAGTGGAGCTACACCTTC.